The 15 T cell receptor beta chains reported below all come from one sample, sequenced in a study of shared clonotypes between healthy human individuals. Only in-frame clones appear in the TCRdb table, and some are missing; sequencing was by immunoSEQ multiplex PCR. The sample carries 950,000 to 1,100,000 clones, approximately 70% recorded once. Sequencing input: memory CD4+ T cells sorted from blood. Subset denoted: CD45RA-negative fraction. All receptors come from a man between 18 and 35 years old in good health.

This rearrangement joins TRBV19 to TRBJ1-5, with 7 bases fitting TRBD1. Germline CDR1 reads LNHDA; CDR2 reads SQIVND (reference sequence). The CDR3 covers 15 residues. V shed 3 bases and J 4 bases; nucleotides not matched to a gene: 6. In nucleotides, the CDR3 is TGTGCCAGTAGTATCCCTGGACAGGTTAATCAGCCCCAGCATTTT. The encoded protein is CASSIPGQVNQPQHF.

The gene calls are TRBV21-1 and TRBJ2-2; the table gives TRBD1 as D, unverified against the DNA. TRBV21-1 constitutes a pseudogene. CDR3 length equals 15 residues. CDR3 coding DNA: TGTGCCAGCAGCAAACTGTCGAGGCCGCGAGGGGGGCTGTTTTTT. This codes for CASSKLSRPRGGLFF.

This chain joins TRBV5-5 and TRBJ2-5; D is perhaps TRBD2 (6 bases). The CDR3 runs 15 residues. Trimming removed 4 bases at V and 3 bases at J, with 16 bases between. In germline, CDR1 is SGHKS, CDR2 YYEKEE (reference sequence). The CDR3: CASSPRYGGKETQYF. CDR3 coding DNA: TGTGCCAGCAGCCCCCGCTACGGGGGAAAAGAGACCCAGTACTTC. Looking up the rest from reference TRBV5-5 and TRBJ2-5 gives the full variable domain: DAGVTQSPTHLIKTRGQQVTLRCSPISGHKSVSWYQQVLGQGPQFIFQYYEKEERGRGNFPDRFSARQFPNYSSELNVNALLLGDSALYLCASSPRYGGKETQYFGPGTRLLVL.

This clone turned up a few times. The chain uses TRBV6-6 and TRBJ2-3; the D gene is possibly TRBD2 (5 bases). The CDR3 consists of 16 residues. Trimming removed 2 bases from V and 1 base from J, with 13 bases in between. The germline V gene encodes CDR1 MNHNY and CDR2 SVGAGI (reference sequence). The CDR3 nucleotides read TGTGCCAGCAGTTACAGGCAACTCGGGGGCACAGATACGCAGTATTTT. This sequence encodes CASSYRQLGGTDTQYF.

This chain joins TRBV4-3 and TRBJ2-1, with D perhaps TRBD2 (5 bases). The ends were cut back, 1 base at V and 7 bases at J, with 14 bases in the middle. The CDR3 contains 15 residues. Germline V gives CDR1 LGHNA, CDR2 YSLEER. The CDR3 loop reads CASSQVTNGPNEQFF. The CDR3 DNA follows: TGCGCCAGCAGCCAAGTGACTAACGGCCCAAATGAGCAGTTCTTC.

This chain links TRBV19 with TRBJ1-5; TRBD1 is a possible D gene (5 bases). Between the trimmed V and J ends, which lost 3 bases and 4 bases, there was a span of 13 bases. CDR3 length: 15 residues. Germline V gene sequence: CDR1 LNHDA, CDR2 SQIVND (reference sequence). In nucleotides, the CDR3 is TGTGCCAGTAGTATCAATTTTGCAGGGAATCAGCCCCAGCATTTT. This translates into CASSINFAGNQPQHF.

This chain connects TRBV7-2 to TRBJ2-1; 8 bases line up with TRBD2. The V gene's germline CDR1 is SGHTA and CDR2 FQGNSA. The CDR3 is 15 amino acids. Trimming took 5 bases from V and 6 from J; bases not matched to a gene: 9. CDR3 nucleotide sequence: TGTGCCAGCAGCCCGGGGGGGACTGGCCTCAATGAGCAGTTCTTC. Its translation: CASSPGGTGLNEQFF.

This rearrangement joins TRBV7-6 to TRBJ1-1, with no clear D. V shed 0 bases and J shed 5 bases, with 7 bases lying between them. The CDR3 sequence is 13 residues long. Germline V CDR1 and CDR2: SGHVS, FNYEAQ. The CDR3 DNA is TGTGCCAGCAGCTTAGCGCGATTGACTGAAGCTTTCTTT. Translated: CASSLARLTEAFF.

The gene calls are TRBV7-9 and TRBJ2-7; D gene unclear. Trimming left V 7 bases short and J 5 bases short, with 9 bases between. From germline, CDR1 is SEHNR and CDR2 FQNEAQ (reference sequence). The CDR3 runs 11 residues. The CDR3 region has the DNA TGTGCCAGCACTTTCCACGACGAGCAGTACTTC. Protein sequence: CASTFHDEQYF.

This rearrangement joins TRBV5-1 to TRBJ2-3, with 15 nucleotides matching TRBD2. Germline assignment: CDR1 SGHRS and CDR2 YFSETQ. The junction had 10 bases not matched to a gene; V was cut back by 4 bases and J by 4 bases. The CDR3 is 18 amino acids. In DNA form, the CDR3 reads TGCGCCAGCAGCCCTGGGACTAGCGGGGGGTTCAGGGCAGATACGCAGTATTTT. Amino acid sequence: CASSPGTSGGFRADTQYF.

V is TRBV5-1 and J is TRBJ1-1; D gene ambiguous. This CDR3 has 14 residues. Germline V gene lookup returns CDR1 SGHRS and CDR2 YFSETQ. V was clipped by 4 bases and J by 1 base, with 11 bases between them. The CDR3, as DNA: TGCGCCAGCAGCCCCAACTACAGGAACACTGAAGCTTTCTTT. Its protein is CASSPNYRNTEAFF.

This chain joins TRBV6-1 and TRBJ2-7, with D perhaps assigned TRBD1 or TRBD2 (5 bases each). Trimming stripped 7 bases from V and 0 bases from J, with 13 bases between. This CDR3 has 14 amino acids. Germline-derived CDR1 and CDR2 are MNHNS and SASEGT. CDR3 sequence reads: CASKGRGSSYEQYF. DNA of the CDR3: TGTGCCAGCAAGGGACGGGGAAGCTCCTACGAGCAGTACTTC.

The chain carries TRBV5-1 and TRBJ2-5; 13 bases align to TRBD2. V shed 4 bases and J 5 bases; nucleotides not matched to a gene: 8. Germline CDR1 is SGHRS and CDR2 is YFSETQ. This CDR3 is built from 16 residues. The CDR3: CASSPGTSGAIETQYF. The DNA of the CDR3 is TGCGCCAGCAGCCCTGGGACTAGCGGGGCCATTGAGACCCAGTACTTC.

This clone was seen ten or more times. V gene TRBV14 combines with J gene TRBJ2-5, with D perhaps matching TRBD2 (5 bases). Trimming pared 1 base from V and 4 bases from J, leaving 10 bases between. Looked up from germline, CDR1 is SGHDN and CDR2 is FVKESK. This CDR3 has 14 amino acids. The CDR3 DNA is TGTGCCAGCAGCCAAGGTGGAGGAGTAGAGACCCAGTACTTC. Protein product: CASSQGGGVETQYF.

The chain is built from TRBV5-5 and TRBJ1-5, with D maybe TRBD1 (6 bases). Trimming shortened V by 2 bases and J by 5 bases, and 11 bases separated the two germline ends. This CDR3 has 14 residues. Germline values: CDR1 SGHKS, CDR2 YYEKEE (reference sequence). The CDR3 DNA reads as TGTGCCAGCAGCTTCTTGGACAGCGATCAGCCCCAGCATTTT. Amino acids: CASSFLDSDQPQHF.